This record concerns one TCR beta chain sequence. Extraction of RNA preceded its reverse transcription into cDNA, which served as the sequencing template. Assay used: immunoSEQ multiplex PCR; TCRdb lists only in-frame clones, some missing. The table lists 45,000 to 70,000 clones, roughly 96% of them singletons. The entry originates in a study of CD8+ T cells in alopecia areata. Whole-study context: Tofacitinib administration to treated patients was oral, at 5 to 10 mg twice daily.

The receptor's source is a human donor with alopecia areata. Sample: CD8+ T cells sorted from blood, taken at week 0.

The CDR3, as DNA: TGTGCCAGCAGTTTATCGGCAGGGGTCGAGCAGTACTTC. This sequence encodes CASSLSAGVEQYF. This sequence joins TRBV27 and TRBJ2-7; perhaps TRBD1 as D (6 bases). Looked up from germline, CDR1 is MNHEY and CDR2 is SMNVEV (reference sequence). This CDR3 spans 13 amino acids. Deletions cut 0 bases from V and 6 bases from J, with 9 bases between.